A single sample is the source of the 8 T cell receptor beta chains below, sequenced in a study of T cells in Graves' hyperthyroidism and ophthalmopathy. Amplification of TCR beta CDR3 regions used RNA as the template. The TCR CDR3 first-round RT-PCR relied on the HTBI primer set. TCRdb called the multiplex PCR reads again in MiXCR, with one record for every CDR3 protein. The profile shows approximately 620,000 distinct CDR3 sequences, roughly 16% of them singletons. Input material: blood. All receptors derive from a woman between 35 and 50 years old with Graves' ophthalmopathy.

To note about this clonotype: A read error may explain this, as a much larger clone is one base away. The chain is built from TRBV3-1 and TRBJ2-1; TRBD2 matches at 8 bases. This CDR3 contains 14 residues. Germline V gives CDR1 LGHDT, CDR2 YNNKEL (reference sequence). J was trimmed by 13 bases and V by 1 base; bases with no gene match: 9. The CDR3 is CASSQVRASGPQFF. For the CDR3, the DNA is TGTGCCAGCAGCCAAGTTCGGGCTAGCGGGCCACAGTTCTTC.

This clonotype was seen a handful of times. The chain is built from TRBV20-1 and TRBJ2-3; D gene ambiguous. CDR3 length: 12 amino acids. V was shortened by 2 bases and J by 2 bases, with 5 bases between the two germline ends. Germline lookup yields CDR1 DFQATT and CDR2 SNEGSKA (reference sequence). CDR3: CSARLYTDTQYF. Here the CDR3 DNA reads TGCAGTGCTAGACTTTACACAGATACGCAGTATTTT.

V gene TRBV19 combines with J gene TRBJ1-5; D call uncertain. Germline V gene sequence: CDR1 LNHDA, CDR2 SQIVND (reference sequence). Trimming took off 3 bases at V and 4 bases at J, with 13 bases between the two ends. The CDR3 extends over 15 amino acids. This chain's CDR3 is CASSMIQGKNQPQHF. The CDR3 bases are TGTGCCAGTAGTATGATCCAAGGGAAAAATCAGCCCCAGCATTTT.

This clonotype was seen more than once but under ten times. The rearrangement joins TRBV4-1 to TRBJ2-1; possible D gene TRBD1, 6 bases. Trimming took off 2 bases at V and 2 bases at J, with 13 bases between the two ends. The CDR3 contains 16 residues. The V gene's germline CDR1 is MGHRA and CDR2 YSYEKL. The CDR3 loop reads CASSQPGTKAYNEQFF. CDR3 DNA: TGCGCCAGCAGCCAACCCGGGACAAAGGCCTACAATGAGCAGTTCTTC.

This clonotype has ten or more counts. This chain links TRBV20-1 with TRBJ1-1, with D unresolved. Germline CDR1 is DFQATT and CDR2 is SNEGSKA (reference sequence). The CDR3 has 17 amino acids. Trimming pared 3 bases from V and 1 base from J, leaving 21 bases between. The CDR3 nucleotides are TGCAGTGCTAGTAGGCGGGAATGGTTTTCTTCGAACACTGAAGCTTTCTTT. It codes for CSASRREWFSSNTEAFF.

The chain couples TRBV7-3 to TRBJ2-2, with a weak D call TRBD2 (6 bases). Deletions cut 0 bases from V and 7 bases from J, with 9 bases between. This CDR3 is 14 amino acids long. Germline CDR1 is SGHTA and CDR2 is FQGTGA. The CDR3 spells CASSLTQRVGELFF. DNA for the CDR3: TGTGCCAGCAGCTTAACCCAGCGGGTCGGGGAGCTGTTTTTT.

This clonotype appeared many times. The chain combines TRBV2 with TRBJ2-3; D not certain. The CDR3 spans 11 residues. The ends were cut back, 5 bases at V and 7 bases at J, with 7 bases in the middle. Germline loops: CDR1 SNHLY, CDR2 FYNNEI. CDR3 coding DNA: TGTGCCAGCAGTTGGGGAAATACGCAGTATTTT. This codes for CASSWGNTQYF.

This sequence joins TRBV7-9 and TRBJ2-6; possible D gene TRBD1, 6 bases. Germline V gene sequence: CDR1 SEHNR, CDR2 FQNEAQ (reference sequence). The V and J ends lost 7 bases and 0 bases respectively, with 22 bases between them. The CDR3 is made up of 19 amino acids. The CDR3 DNA is TGTGCCAGCAACCTTGGAGAGCCGGACAGACCCTCTGGGGCCAACGTCCTGACTTTC. Protein sequence: CASNLGEPDRPSGANVLTF.